This is a list of T cell receptor beta chains from one sample in a study of OX40 agonist ivuxolimab in advanced cancers. The repertoire was sequenced with immunoSEQ multiplex PCR; TCRdb's copy has only in-frame clones and lacks some. The table shows around 84,000 clones, with approximately 80% occurring only once. The sample here was CD4+ or CD8+ T cells sorted from blood, taken in a trial of the OX40 agonist ivuxolimab. The receptor set was obtained from an adult with an advanced solid tumor such as melanoma, head and neck, liver or kidney cancer. Both conserved end residues are part of each CDR3. Fields, in order: D gene, clone size, V gene, J gene, CDR3 DNA, CDR3 protein. D genes are given only for firm matches. Clone size appears in some rows only: once, few, many, or a class for an expanded clone.

D: NA; size: NA; V: TRBV9; J: TRBJ2-3; DNA: TGTGCCAGCAGCGTAGGTGTCATTAGCACAGATACGCAGTATTTT; CDR3: CASSVGVISTDTQYF
D: NA; size: NA; V: TRBV7-2; J: TRBJ2-7; DNA: TGTGCCAGCAGACCCTCCCCAGGGGTTCAGCAGTACTTC; CDR3: CASRPSPGVQQYF
D: NA; size: NA; V: TRBV11-2; J: TRBJ2-7; DNA: TGTGCCAGCAGCGTATCGACTCCCTACGAGCAGTACTTC; CDR3: CASSVSTPYEQYF
D: NA; size: NA; V: TRBV2; J: TRBJ1-1; DNA: TGTGCCAGCAGTGTTGACAAGAACACTGAAGCTTTCTTT; CDR3: CASSVDKNTEAFF
D: NA; size: NA; V: TRBV28; J: TRBJ2-1; DNA: TGTGCCAGCAGTTTCACGGAAAGGAGTAATGAGCAGTTCTTC; CDR3: CASSFTERSNEQFF
D: NA; size: few; V: TRBV27; J: TRBJ2-2; DNA: TGTGCCAGCAGTTTAAGGGCAGGCTCTTACGCGGAACCCGGGGAGCTGTTTTTT; CDR3: CASSLRAGSYAEPGELFF
D: NA; size: NA; V: TRBV6-4; J: TRBJ2-3; DNA: TGTGCCAGCAGTGAGGTTTATGGGCCCACAGATACGCAGTATTTT; CDR3: CASSEVYGPTDTQYF
D: NA; size: NA; V: TRBV7-2; J: TRBJ1-6; DNA: TGTGCCAGCAGCTTAGTTGGCAGTTTGAATTCACCCCTCCACTTT; CDR3: CASSLVGSLNSPLHF
D: NA; size: NA; V: TRBV9; J: TRBJ2-1; DNA: TGTGCCAGCAGGTCCGGTGGCATCTCCTACAATGAGCAGTTCTTC; CDR3: CASRSGGISYNEQFF
D: NA; size: NA; V: TRBV7-2; J: TRBJ2-5; DNA: TGTGCCAGCAGCTTAGCCACAGCGAAGGGTCAAGAGACCCAGTACTTC; CDR3: CASSLATAKGQETQYF
D: TRBD1; size: NA; V: TRBV28; J: TRBJ2-7; DNA: TGTGCCAGCAGTACACCGGGACAGGGTCCCTACGAGCAGTACTTC; CDR3: CASSTPGQGPYEQYF
D: NA; size: NA; V: TRBV4-2; J: TRBJ1-4; DNA: TGTGCCAGCAGCCAAGATCGTAGAAAACTGTTTTTT; CDR3: CASSQDRRKLFF
D: TRBD1; size: NA; V: TRBV5-4; J: TRBJ2-1; DNA: TGTGCCAGCAGACCTGACAGGGCCAGCAATGAGCAGTTCTTC; CDR3: CASRPDRASNEQFF
D: TRBD2; size: NA; V: TRBV18; J: TRBJ2-1; DNA: TGTGCCAGCTCACCGGGGAGGACTAGCGGGAGCAATGAGCAGTTCTTC; CDR3: CASSPGRTSGSNEQFF
D: NA; size: once; V: TRBV2; J: TRBJ2-5; DNA: TGTGCCAGCAGGGAGAATCAAGAGACCCAGTACTTC; CDR3: CASRENQETQYF
D: TRBD2; size: NA; V: TRBV9; J: TRBJ2-4; DNA: TGTGCCAGCAGCGCGGGGGGTGACTATCGCATTCAGTACTTC; CDR3: CASSAGGDYRIQYF
D: NA; size: NA; V: TRBV11-2; J: TRBJ1-4; DNA: TGTGCCAGCAGCCCCGCGTGGGGGGCGGGTGAAAAACTGTTTTTT; CDR3: CASSPAWGAGEKLFF
D: NA; size: NA; V: TRBV19; J: TRBJ2-5; DNA: TGTGCCAGTAGTATAGTGAGGACCGTTGGGGAGACCCAGTACTTC; CDR3: CASSIVRTVGETQYF
D: NA; size: few; V: TRBV30; J: TRBJ1-4; DNA: TGTGCCTGGAGTGTATCTCGGACCATCCCGGATGAAAAACTGTTTTTT; CDR3: CAWSVSRTIPDEKLFF
D: NA; size: NA; V: TRBV5-6; J: TRBJ2-1; DNA: TGTGCCAGCAGCCCCGGGGGAAACAATGAGCAGTTCTTC; CDR3: CASSPGGNNEQFF
D: TRBD2; size: NA; V: TRBV25-1; J: TRBJ2-7; DNA: TGTGCCAGCAGTGGACTAGCGGATTCCTACGAGCAGTACTTC; CDR3: CASSGLADSYEQYF
D: TRBD2; size: NA; V: TRBV5-4; J: TRBJ2-5; DNA: TGTGCCAGCAGCTGGACTAGCGGGGGGAATTACCAAGAGACCCAGTACTTC; CDR3: CASSWTSGGNYQETQYF
D: NA; size: once; V: TRBV5-4; J: TRBJ2-1; DNA: TGTGCCAGCAGCTTGGGAGGGGGACCCTACAATGAGCAGTTCTTC; CDR3: CASSLGGGPYNEQFF
D: NA; size: once; V: TRBV7-8; J: TRBJ2-7; DNA: TGTGCCAGCAGCTTATTTCTCGCAGGTTCAGCTGGGGAGCAGTACTTC; CDR3: CASSLFLAGSAGEQYF
D: NA; size: NA; V: TRBV28; J: TRBJ1-2; DNA: TGTGCCAGCAGACAGACTAACTATGGCTACACCTTC; CDR3: CASRQTNYGYTF
D: NA; size: NA; V: TRBV9; J: TRBJ1-3; DNA: TGTGCCAGCAGCGTACGGAACCTCAAAAATCCTCTCTCTGGAAACACCATATATTTT; CDR3: CASSVRNLKNPLSGNTIYF
D: NA; size: NA; V: TRBV7-2; J: TRBJ1-5; DNA: TGTGCCAGCAGCTTACAAGACGGGAGCTCCAATCAGCCCCAGCATTTT; CDR3: CASSLQDGSSNQPQHF
D: NA; size: NA; V: TRBV6-6; J: TRBJ2-7; DNA: TGTGCCAGCAGTTCCCCGGGCAGGGAAGCGTACGAGCAGTACTTC; CDR3: CASSSPGREAYEQYF
D: TRBD1; size: NA; V: TRBV30; J: TRBJ2-7; DNA: TGTGCCTGGAGCAGAACGACAGGGTCTGCCCCCGAGCAGTACTTC; CDR3: CAWSRTTGSAPEQYF
D: TRBD2; size: NA; V: TRBV6-5; J: TRBJ2-1; DNA: TGTGCCAGCAGTTACGACGGACTAGCGAAAGAGCAGTTCTTC; CDR3: CASSYDGLAKEQFF
D: TRBD1; size: few; V: TRBV5-6; J: TRBJ2-7; DNA: TGTGCCAGCAGAAAAATAGGACAGGGCTACGAGCAGTACTTC; CDR3: CASRKIGQGYEQYF
D: TRBD1; size: NA; V: TRBV2; J: TRBJ2-1; DNA: TGTGCCAGCAGGTACGCCGGGACAGCGGCGGGTGAGCAGTTCTTC; CDR3: CASRYAGTAAGEQFF
D: NA; size: many; V: TRBV28; J: TRBJ1-2; DNA: TGTGCCAGCAGTATGGGGGCGATGAGCTACACCTTC; CDR3: CASSMGAMSYTF
D: TRBD1; size: NA; V: TRBV13; J: TRBJ1-1; DNA: TGTGCCAGCAGCTTAGGCAACAGGGGAGGGACTTTCTTT; CDR3: CASSLGNRGGTFF
D: TRBD1; size: once; V: TRBV7-8; J: TRBJ2-7; DNA: TGTGCCAGCAGCGGTACAGGGGGTGAGGAGTACTTC; CDR3: CASSGTGGEEYF
D: NA; size: once; V: TRBV6-6; J: TRBJ2-3; DNA: TGTGCCAGCAGCGCTACAGGGTTCACGCAGTATTTT; CDR3: CASSATGFTQYF
D: TRBD1; size: NA; V: TRBV19; J: TRBJ2-3; DNA: TGTGCCAGTAATATGGACAGGGCAGATACGCAGTATTTT; CDR3: CASNMDRADTQYF